These 6 T cell receptor beta chains share one sample of origin, sequenced in a study of cytomegalovirus exposure and HLA in healthy donors. PCR was performed using 60 Vbeta and 13 Jbeta primers. Assay used: immunoSEQ multiplex PCR; TCRdb lists only in-frame clones, some missing. The sample shows over 60,000 clones, around 75% of them seen only once. The specimen sequenced was PBMCs. All receptors come from a man aged 65 to 85 in good health and CMV-seronegative.

This clone was seen only once. This chain uses TRBV7-2 with TRBJ2-7, with D possibly being TRBD2 (5 bases). This CDR3 is built from 15 residues. V shed 1 base and J shed 3 bases, with 13 bases lying between them. The germline V gene has CDR1 SGHTA and CDR2 FQGNSA. In DNA, the CDR3 is TGTGCCAGCAGCTTAGGGCGGGCCGTCTTCTACGAGCAGTACTTC. Its protein product is CASSLGRAVFYEQYF.

The chain uses TRBV2 and TRBJ1-1, with D possibly TRBD1 on 5 matching bases. The length of the CDR3 is 14 residues. V was clipped by 3 bases and J by 8 bases, with 16 bases between them. CDR1 SNHLY and CDR2 FYNNEI come from the germline V gene. Written as DNA, the CDR3 is TGTGCCAGCAGTGACGGCAGGGTGGTACGAGAAGCTTTCTTT. Its protein is CASSDGRVVREAFF.

The rearrangement links TRBV7-3 to TRBJ2-1; 8 bases match TRBD2. The trim removed 3 bases at V and 7 bases at J, leaving 8 bases unmatched. Germline V gene lookup returns CDR1 SGHTA and CDR2 FQGTGA. The CDR3 has 15 amino acids. The chain's CDR3 is CASSFDGRASNEQFF. As DNA, the CDR3 is TGTGCCAGCAGCTTCGACGGGAGGGCCAGTAATGAGCAGTTCTTC. Together with reference TRBV7-3 and TRBJ2-1, the CDR3 gives the full variable domain: GAGVSQTPSNKVTEKGKYVELRCDPISGHTALYWYRQSLGQGPEFLIYFQGTGAADDSGLPNDRFFAVRPEGSVSTLKIQRTERGDSAVYLCASSFDGRASNEQFFGPGTRLTVL.

The chain employs TRBV23-1 and TRBJ2-7; D might be TRBD2 (5 bases). TRBV23-1 is placed among ORFs of uncertain function. The CDR3 runs to 15 residues. The V gene lost 5 bases and the J gene lost 0 bases, with 14 bases spanning the gap. The CDR3 DNA follows: TGCGCCAGCAGTTGCGGGCAGTTGAGCTCCTACGAGCAGTACTTC. Encoded protein: CASSCGQLSSYEQYF.

The V call is TRBV18, the J call TRBJ2-1; 7 bases line up with TRBD2. Germline V gene sequence: CDR1 KGHSH, CDR2 LQKENI. V was clipped by 1 base and J by 10 bases; unmatched bases: 10. This CDR3 is 15 amino acids long. The CDR3, as DNA: TGTGCCAGCTCACCACGACGGTCAGCGGGGAACGAGCAGTTCTTC. It encodes CASSPRRSAGNEQFF.

CDR3 region: CASSQDAGRVQETQYF. DNA of the CDR3: TGCGCCAGCAGCCAAGACGCCGGGAGGGTCCAAGAGACCCAGTACTTC. The rearrangement uses TRBV4-3 and TRBJ2-5; 8 bases are shared with TRBD2. This CDR3 has 16 amino acids. Germline V gives CDR1 LGHNA, CDR2 YSLEER. The ends lost 0 bases at V and 1 base at J; junction bases unmatched: 4.